This T cell receptor (beta chain) emerged from a study of blood T cell repertoires in COVID-19. Study-level information: Sites across the United States, Italy and Spain contributed samples from acute and convalescent COVID-19. T cells, B-cell-depleted T cells, or PBMCs supplied cDNA or gDNA.

V was clipped by 7 bases and J by 8 bases, with 14 bases between them. There are 13 residues in the CDR3. The germline V gene has CDR1 SNHLY and CDR2 FYNNEI. Per the original data handling: Estimation of nucleated cell counts relied on the amplification of reference gene primers. Sequencing used immunoSEQ multiplex PCR; TCRdb keeps in-frame clones, though not all of them. Clone size and V and J calls were adopted from that table, with D and trimming inferred from the DNA. This sample yields just over 300,000 clones, of which over 85% are seen a single time; 1.5% to 2% belongs to the top ten. During active infection, Seattle patients enrolled and were then monitored through disease.

This receptor was taken from a woman younger than 45 with COVID-19, enrolled during active disease. The rearrangement joins TRBV2 to TRBJ1-4; a weak D match, TRBD1 (6 bases). The sequenced sample consisted of peripheral blood. The CDR3 sequence: CASTRDTREKLFF. CDR3 sequence (DNA): TGTGCCAGCACCCGGGACACTAGGGAAAAACTGTTTTTT.